A single sample gave rise to the 27 T cell receptor beta chains below, sequenced in a study of vaccination and CD4 T cells after COVID-19. Sequenced with the Oncomine TCR Beta short-read assay was DNA taken from cultured CD4+ T cells. One entry per CDR3 protein, called by TCRdb with MiXCR from the PCR reads. Altogether about 6,800 distinct CDR3 sequences are present, about 25% being singletons, with the ten largest covering 9.5%. These receptors' antigens are unknown. Indicated treatment: roughly 11-day PBMC culture with coronavirus spike peptide pools or control peptides (ViraFEST assay). This specimen consisted of CD4+ T cells from blood, cultured in vitro, obtained after SARS-CoV-2 vaccination. These receptors all come from a human donor who had recovered from COVID-19.

A few counts support this clonotype. This chain joins TRBV7-6 and TRBJ1-2; the D gene is possibly TRBD1 (6 bases). The germline gives CDR1 SGHVS, CDR2 FNYEAQ. Trimming pared 5 bases from V and 6 bases from J, leaving 13 bases between. This CDR3 is 13 amino acids long. CDR3 sequence: CASSPSRGNGYTF. For the CDR3, the DNA is TGTGCCAGCAGCCCTTCGAGGGGGAATGGCTACACCTTC.

For this clonotype: A far bigger clonotype differs at one base, so this is likely a read error. The V and J genes are TRBV7-2 and TRBJ2-1; 7 bases align to TRBD1. The J call is uncertain, as TRBJ2-7 better fits the DNA end. Germline CDR1 and CDR2: SGHTA and FQGNSA. The CDR3 loop spans 15 amino acids. The CDR3 loop is CASSLVGGQTNEQYF. In DNA, the CDR3 is TGTGCCAGCAGCTTAGTAGGGGGACAGACCAACGAGCAGTACTTC.

This chain uses TRBV27 with TRBJ2-3, with TRBD2 as a possible D gene (5 bases). V was clipped by 5 bases and J by 8 bases, with 17 bases between them. Per germline, CDR1 MNHEY and CDR2 SMNVEV (reference sequence). The CDR3 spans 14 residues. CDR3 in amino acids: CASSRRPSGGTQYF. For the CDR3, the DNA is TGTGCCAGCAGTCGTCGACCGTCAGGAGGTACGCAGTATTTT.

This chain joins TRBV7-9 and TRBJ2-7; tentatively, D is TRBD1 or TRBD2 (5 bases each). The CDR3 consists of 20 residues. Germline V CDR1 and CDR2: SEHNR, FQNEAQ (reference sequence). Trimming pared 3 bases from V and 6 bases from J, leaving 33 bases between. CDR3 DNA: TGTGCCAGCAGCTTTCGACAAGGGCTGAAGGGCTCAGGGCTCACTAGCGAGCAGTACTTC. This sequence encodes CASSFRQGLKGSGLTSEQYF.

This clonotype is termed medium-sized. The genes are TRBV15 and TRBJ2-3; 10 bases fit TRBD2. V trimming: 3 bases; J trimming: 2 bases; junction bases outside the gene matches: 11. Germline CDR1 LNHNV, CDR2 YYDKDF (reference sequence). This CDR3 has 18 residues. The CDR3 region is CATSSGLAGVTYTDTQYF. Here the CDR3 DNA reads TGTGCCACCAGCAGTGGGCTAGCGGGAGTCACCTACACAGATACGCAGTATTTT.

The chain recombines TRBV5-1 with TRBJ2-7; D is possibly TRBD1 or TRBD2 (6 bases each). Trimming took off 4 bases at V and 2 bases at J, with 19 bases between the two ends. Germline V gene lookup returns CDR1 SGHRS and CDR2 YFSETQ. The CDR3 is 16 residues long. CDR3 residues: CASSPGGTTITYEQYF. The DNA of the CDR3 is TGCGCCAGCAGCCCAGGAGGGACAACAATAACCTACGAGCAGTACTTC.

By share, this clonotype counts as medium-sized. The chain has TRBV6-1 and TRBJ2-5; TRBD1 matches 10 bases. Germline V gene sequence: CDR1 MNHNS, CDR2 SASEGT. With V trimmed by 5 bases and J by 5 bases, 5 bases remained unmatched. The length of the CDR3 is 14 residues. CDR3 DNA: TGTGCCAGCAGTACGCGGACAGGGGGGGAGACCCAGTACTTC. Translation gives CASSTRTGGETQYF.

This clonotype is categorized as medium-sized (0.01 to 0.1%). The chain couples TRBV7-9 to TRBJ2-5, with TRBD1 matching over 8 bases. The germline V gene has CDR1 SEHNR and CDR2 FQNEAQ (reference sequence). V lost 5 bases and J lost 5; bases outside the gene matches: 13. The CDR3 is 16 residues long. The CDR3 loop reads CASSPRTGLDPETQYF. DNA of the CDR3: TGTGCCAGCAGCCCTAGGACAGGGTTGGATCCGGAGACCCAGTACTTC. The full variable domain, in which reference TRBV7-9 and TRBJ2-5 provide the parts outside the CDR3, is DTGVSQNPRHKITKRGQNVTFRCDPISEHNRLYWYRQTLGQGPEFLTYFQNEAQLEKSRLLSDRFSAERPKGSFSTLEIQRTEQGDSAMYLCASSPRTGLDPETQYFGPGTRLLVL.

By proportion, this clonotype is medium-sized. The chain couples TRBV7-3 to TRBJ1-1, with D unclear. The germline CDR1 and CDR2 sequences are SGHTA and FQGTGA. Trimming shortened V by 3 bases and J by 7 bases, and 12 bases separated the two germline ends. The CDR3 consists of 13 residues. This CDR3 reads CASSFSGGLEAFF. For the CDR3, the DNA is TGTGCCAGCAGCTTCTCGGGCGGACTTGAAGCTTTCTTT.

In this sample, this clonotype turned up once. CDR3 sequence: CASSLLSGAESGSSYNSPLHF. The DNA for the CDR3 is TGTGCCAGCAGTTTATTATCCGGGGCAGAATCAGGGAGCTCCTATAATTCACCCCTCCACTTT. V gene TRBV28 combines with J gene TRBJ1-6; D may be TRBD1 (5 bases). Germline V gene lookup returns CDR1 MDHEN and CDR2 SYDVKM. Trimming cost V 1 base and J 0 bases, with 22 bases left between them. This CDR3 has 21 residues.

DNA of the CDR3: TGTGCCAGCAGTTTATGGGGGGCAGGGGATCGCAATCAGCCCCAGCATTTT. Protein: CASSLWGAGDRNQPQHF. The rearrangement links TRBV28 to TRBJ1-5, with D possibly being TRBD1 (6 bases). CDR1 and CDR2 (germline): MDHEN, SYDVKM. V was clipped by 0 bases and J by 2 bases, with 14 bases between them. This CDR3 is built from 17 residues.

The chain couples TRBV6-1 to TRBJ2-5, with TRBD1 matching 8 bases. V lost 6 bases and J lost 1; bases outside the gene matches: 7. This CDR3 spans 15 amino acids. The germline V gene encodes CDR1 MNHNS and CDR2 SASEGT. The DNA of the CDR3 is TGTGCCAGCAGGCTGGGACAGGTCGCCCAAGAGACCCAGTACTTC. Amino acid sequence: CASRLGQVAQETQYF.

The table lists this clonotype with a few counts. The chain joins TRBV10-3 to TRBJ2-7; 9 nucleotides align to TRBD1. V shed 7 bases and J 2 bases; nucleotides not matched to a gene: 6. In germline, CDR1 is ENHRY, CDR2 SYGVKD. CDR3 length: 14 residues. Here the CDR3 reads CAINPGQGAYEQYF. CDR3 sequence (DNA): TGTGCCATCAACCCGGGACAGGGAGCCTACGAGCAGTACTTC.

Judged by abundance, this clonotype is large. This chain links TRBV7-3 with TRBJ2-3; no clear D. V was pared by 4 bases and J by 8 bases, with 19 bases between. Germline-derived CDR1 and CDR2 are SGHTA and FQGTGA. The CDR3 covers 15 residues. CDR3 coding DNA: TGTGCCAGCAGCTCCGGATCCACCGTAGGCGGTACGCAGTATTTT. It specifies CASSSGSTVGGTQYF.

This clonotype was observed a handful of times. The chain joins TRBV4-2 to TRBJ2-7, with a possible D match to TRBD1 (5 bases). Germline CDR1 LGHNA, CDR2 YNFKEQ. Trimming shortened V by 4 bases and J by 2 bases, and 15 bases separated the two germline ends. The CDR3 covers 15 residues. CDR3 region: CASSRAGLETYEQYF. The DNA of the CDR3 is TGTGCCAGCAGCCGAGCAGGGCTAGAAACCTACGAGCAGTACTTC.

The chain uses TRBV19 and TRBJ1-5, with D unresolved. Germline loops: CDR1 LNHDA, CDR2 SQIVND (reference sequence). V lost 1 base, J lost 9 bases, and 16 bases lay in between. CDR3 length: 15 amino acids. The CDR3: CASSIVKGSQWPQHF. The CDR3, as DNA: TGTGCCAGTAGTATAGTTAAGGGCTCCCAATGGCCCCAGCATTTT. The whole variable domain, filled in from reference TRBV19 and TRBJ1-5, reads DGGITQSPKYLFRKEGQNVTLSCEQNLNHDAMYWYRQDPGQGLRLIYYSQIVNDFQKGDIAEGYSVSREKKESFPLTVTSAQKNPTAFYLCASSIVKGSQWPQHFGDGTRLSIL.

By sample share, this clonotype is medium-sized. The V call is TRBV7-9, the J call TRBJ2-5; D may be TRBD1 (5 bases). CDR3 size: 14 residues. In germline, CDR1 is SEHNR, CDR2 FQNEAQ (reference sequence). V was cut by 1 base and J by 8 bases, with 14 bases left in between. CDR3 amino acids: CASSLEVRRGTQYF. The CDR3, as DNA: TGTGCCAGCAGCTTAGAGGTCAGAAGGGGCACCCAGTACTTC.

This clonotype was picked up a small number of times. V gene TRBV4-1 combines with J gene TRBJ2-5; D could derive from TRBD1 or TRBD2 (5 bases each). The V and J ends lost 1 base and 2 bases respectively, with 20 bases between them. The CDR3 is 18 amino acids. Germline V gives CDR1 MGHRA, CDR2 YSYEKL. This chain's CDR3 is CASSQVIIGDPTQETQYF. As DNA, the CDR3 is TGCGCCAGCAGCCAAGTGATTATAGGGGACCCGACACAAGAGACCCAGTACTTC.

This sequence joins TRBV19 and TRBJ2-5; no firm D call. V shed 9 bases and J shed 4 bases, with 12 bases lying between them. The CDR3 is 12 amino acids. Germline values: CDR1 LNHDA, CDR2 SQIVND (reference sequence). The DNA for the CDR3 is TGTGCCAGGAATGGTCAAAGAGAGACCCAGTACTTC. Amino acids: CARNGQRETQYF.

This clonotype was picked up a small number of times. The V call is TRBV28, the J call TRBJ1-2; 7 bases are shared with TRBD1. This CDR3 is 16 amino acids long. In germline, CDR1 is MDHEN, CDR2 SYDVKM. The junction had 11 bases not matched to a gene; V was cut back by 3 bases and J by 4 bases. The CDR3, as DNA: TGTGCCAGCAGTTTTAGGGGACAGATCCACTCCTATGGCTACACCTTC. Translating it yields CASSFRGQIHSYGYTF.

Sample share makes this clonotype large. The chain has TRBV7-2 and TRBJ2-7; D ambiguous. CDR3 length equals 12 residues. The germline CDR1 and CDR2 sequences are SGHTA and FQGNSA. Deletions cut 7 bases from V and 2 bases from J, with 9 bases between. Here the CDR3 reads CASNLTPYEQYF. The CDR3 DNA reads as TGTGCCAGCAACCTGACTCCCTACGAGCAGTACTTC.

This CDR3 is CASSPRGGGPYNEQFF. For the CDR3, the DNA is TGTGCCAGCAGCCCCCGGGGGGGAGGACCCTACAATGAGCAGTTCTTC. The chain couples TRBV27 to TRBJ2-1, with TRBD2 matching 8 bases. The CDR3 loop spans 16 amino acids. Per germline, CDR1 MNHEY and CDR2 SMNVEV (reference sequence). V was pared by 6 bases and J by 2 bases, with 9 bases of the junction left unmatched.

This clonotype turned up a few times. The genes are TRBV28 and TRBJ2-7; TRBD1 matches 8 bases. CDR3 size: 14 residues. Germline V gene sequence: CDR1 MDHEN, CDR2 SYDVKM. V was clipped by 5 bases and J by 3 bases; unmatched bases: 6. The CDR3 DNA reads as TGTGCCAGCAGTCCAGGGGGCCGCGGCTACGAGCAGTACTTC. As protein: CASSPGGRGYEQYF.

This clonotype rates as medium-sized. This chain links TRBV7-6 with TRBJ1-6; D perhaps matches TRBD1 (5 bases). The CDR3 is made up of 16 amino acids. With 5 bases removed from V and 9 bases from J, the gap between germline ends came to 20 bases. CDR1 is SGHVS, CDR2 FNYEAQ, per germline. CDR3 protein: CASSLQGWGGSSPLHF. The CDR3 DNA sequence: TGTGCCAGCAGCCTTCAGGGATGGGGTGGCAGTTCACCCCTCCACTTT.

V and J are TRBV7-8 and TRBJ1-3; weak D call: TRBD1 (5 bases). This CDR3 has 14 residues. The V end lost 5 bases, the J end lost 0 bases, and 8 bases lay between the germline ends. The V gene's germline CDR1 is SGHVS and CDR2 FQNEAQ. CDR3: CASSPGNSGNTIYF. CDR3 coding DNA: TGTGCCAGCAGCCCAGGGAACTCTGGAAACACCATATATTTT.

This clonotype has a handful of counts. The chain uses TRBV20-1 and TRBJ1-5, with 9 bases lining up with TRBD1. The CDR3 totals 14 residues. Germline CDR1 is DFQATT and CDR2 is SNEGSKA (reference sequence). Unmatched junction bases numbered 13, after V lost 6 bases and J lost 10 bases. The CDR3 region is CSAPGTGIVPPQHF. CDR3 nucleotide sequence: TGCAGTGCCCCCGGGACAGGGATAGTCCCCCCCCAGCATTTT.

Only a few counts were recorded for this clonotype. Sequence at one end of the junction differs from germline and may be a read error. V gene TRBV6-2 or TRBV6-3 combines with J gene TRBJ2-2, with 12 bases aligning to TRBD1. The germline gives CDR1 MNHEY, CDR2 SVGEGT. The CDR3 is 14 amino acids. The CDR3 here is CASSDRDRGRWALF. CDR3 nucleotide sequence: TGTGCCAGCAGTGACCGGGACAGGGGGCGTTGGGCCCTTTTT.